This TCR beta chain was obtained from a study of chemoradiotherapy in HPV16-positive cancers. Study-wide background: Candidate HPV-specific T-cell clones and common TCR motifs came from functional assays in a couple of HPV16-positive patients.

V lost 4 bases to trimming and J lost 1 base, with 10 bases between them. In germline, CDR1 is SGHDN, CDR2 FVKESK. The CDR3 is 14 residues long. TCRdb keeps only in-frame clones here, not all; method: immunoSEQ multiplex PCR. The sample holds approximately 14,000 clones, roughly 70% seen once. The source of this sequence is a human donor with HPV-associated anogenital cancer. The chain links TRBV14 to TRBJ1-1; D gene ambiguous. The material was obtained from a patient who underwent chemoradiotherapy. The CDR3 loop is CASSRTPTNTEAFF. The CDR3 DNA reads as TGTGCCAGCAGCCGGACCCCTACGAACACTGAAGCTTTCTTT. The full variable domain, in which reference TRBV14 and TRBJ1-1 provide the parts outside the CDR3, is EAGVTQFPSHSVIEKGQTVTLRCDPISGHDNLYWYRRVMGKEIKFLLHFVKESKQDESGMPNNRFLAERTGGTYSTLKVQPAELEDSGVYFCASSRTPTNTEAFFGQGTRLTVV.